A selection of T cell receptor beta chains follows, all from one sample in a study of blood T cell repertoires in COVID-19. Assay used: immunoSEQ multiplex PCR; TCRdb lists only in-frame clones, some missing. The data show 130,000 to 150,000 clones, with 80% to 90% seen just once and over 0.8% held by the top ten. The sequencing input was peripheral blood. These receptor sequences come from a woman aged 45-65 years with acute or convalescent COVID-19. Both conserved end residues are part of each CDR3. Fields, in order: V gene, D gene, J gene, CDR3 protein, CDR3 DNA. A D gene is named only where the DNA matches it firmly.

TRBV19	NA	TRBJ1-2	CASTKGEGYTF	TGTGCCAGTACTAAGGGGGAAGGCTACACCTTC
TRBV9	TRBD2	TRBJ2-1	CASSPGTSLTEQFF	TGTGCCAGCAGCCCCGGGACTAGCCTTACTGAGCAGTTCTTC
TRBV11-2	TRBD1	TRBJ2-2	CASSSIRGRSTGELFF	TGTGCCAGCAGCTCTATCAGGGGGCGCAGCACCGGGGAGCTGTTTTTT
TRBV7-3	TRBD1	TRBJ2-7	CASSPGQGDEQYF	TGTGCCAGCAGCCCGGGACAGGGCGACGAGCAGTACTTC
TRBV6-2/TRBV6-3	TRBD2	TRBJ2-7	CASSLFGRASPEQYF	TGTGCCAGCAGCCTCTTTGGGAGGGCCAGTCCCGAGCAGTACTTC
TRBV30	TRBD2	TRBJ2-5	CAWRRGLAEQETQYF	TGTGCCTGGAGAAGGGGACTAGCGGAACAAGAGACCCAGTACTTC
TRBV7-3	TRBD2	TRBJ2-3	CASSLSGTRGPDTQYF	TGTGCCAGCAGCTTATCGGGGACTAGGGGACCGGATACGCAGTATTTT
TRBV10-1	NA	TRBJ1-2	CASGRGGSFQGYTF	TGCGCCAGCGGGAGGGGTGGGTCGTTTCAGGGCTACACCTTC
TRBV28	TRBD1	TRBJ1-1	CASSFTGAAAEAFF	TGTGCCAGCAGTTTCACAGGGGCGGCCGCTGAAGCTTTCTTT
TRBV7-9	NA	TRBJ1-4	CASSLNGGSTNEKLFF	TGTGCCAGCAGCTTAAACGGGGGTTCAACTAATGAAAAACTGTTTTTT
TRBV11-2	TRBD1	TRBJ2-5	CASSPDRGSGETQYF	TGTGCCAGCAGCCCGGACAGGGGGTCAGGAGAGACCCAGTACTTC
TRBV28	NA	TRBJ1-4	CASKTGSGGYEKLFF	TGTGCCAGTAAGACGGGGTCCGGGGGGTATGAAAAACTGTTTTTT
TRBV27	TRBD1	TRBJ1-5	CASSFRGNQPQHF	TGTGCCAGCAGTTTCAGGGGGAATCAGCCCCAGCATTTT
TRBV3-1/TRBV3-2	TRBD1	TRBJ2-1	CASSQGQGSYNEQFF	TGTGCCAGCAGCCAAGGACAGGGGTCCTACAATGAGCAGTTCTTC
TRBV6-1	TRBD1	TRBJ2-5	CASSASQGQGKETQYF	TGTGCCAGCAGTGCCTCTCAGGGACAGGGAAAAGAGACCCAGTACTTC
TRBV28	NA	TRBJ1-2	CASSLGGVSFNYGYTF	TGTGCCAGCAGTTTAGGGGGGGTCAGTTTTAACTATGGCTACACCTTC
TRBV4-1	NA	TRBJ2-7	CASSQDRASGYEQYF	TGCGCCAGCAGCCAAGATAGGGCCAGCGGCTACGAGCAGTACTTC
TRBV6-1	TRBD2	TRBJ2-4	CASSDGTSGRIGNIQYF	TGTGCCAGCAGTGACGGGACCAGCGGGAGAATCGGTAACATTCAGTACTTC
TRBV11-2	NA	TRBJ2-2	CASSLDAGIPGELFF	TGTGCCAGCAGCTTAGATGCCGGGATCCCCGGGGAGCTGTTTTTT
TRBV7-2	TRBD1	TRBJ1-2	CASSLDRVGGYTF	TGTGCCAGCAGCCTAGACAGGGTTGGCGGCTACACCTTC
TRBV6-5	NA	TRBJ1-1	CASSYSLNTEAFF	TGTGCCAGCAGTTACAGCTTGAACACTGAAGCTTTCTTT
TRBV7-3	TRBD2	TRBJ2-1	CASSPGRGAYNEQFF	TGTGCCAGCAGCCCCGGGAGGGGGGCGTACAATGAGCAGTTCTTC
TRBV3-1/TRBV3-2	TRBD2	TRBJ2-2	CASSQAIAGNTGELFF	TGTGCCAGCAGCCAAGCGATAGCGGGGAACACCGGGGAGCTGTTTTTT
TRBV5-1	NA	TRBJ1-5	CASSREMNQPQHF	TGCGCCAGCAGCCGGGAGATGAATCAGCCCCAGCATTTT
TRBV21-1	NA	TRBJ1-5	CASSPVPGPHQPQHF	TGTGCCAGCAGTCCTGTGCCAGGGCCCCATCAGCCCCAGCATTTT